The clone carrying this T cell receptor beta chain was detected a few times. Its target is unknown. These data are taken from a study of T cell repertoires in cytomegalovirus infection. Study information: Well-studied HLA-B-restricted CMV epitopes were used in the study alongside recently identified HLA-C-restricted ones. Public TCR beta signature analysis indicated the presence of both CMV infection and matching HLA type. Study outcomes and limitations: In two of eight donors, the top clonotype was HLA-C-restricted CMV-specific. Carriers of CMV plus the relevant HLA were identified by cumulative public TCR beta family frequency.

Trimming took 5 bases from V and 2 from J; bases not matched to a gene: 6. Per germline, CDR1 MNHEY and CDR2 SMNVEV (reference sequence). The CDR3 extends over 16 amino acids. One entry per CDR3 protein results from TCRdb running MiXCR on the reads. The sample lists 570,000 or so distinct CDR3 sequences, over 35% occurring once. The rearrangement joins TRBV27 to TRBJ2-3; 11 bases map to TRBD2. The source of this sequence is a human donor in good health (CMV status not recorded). Some clones in this sample may be carry-over from other donors' samples. The sample consisted of cultured PBMCs, taken from culture after CMV antigen stimulation. The CDR3 region is CASSLTSGAHTDTQYF. CDR3 bases: TGTGCCAGCAGTCTGACTAGCGGGGCGCACACAGATACGCAGTATTTT.